A selection of T cell receptor beta chains follows, all from one sample in a study of cytomegalovirus exposure and HLA in healthy donors. This table comes from immunoSEQ multiplex PCR, and its TCRdb copy is limited to in-frame clones, with some not included. The table lists 150,000 or so clones, about three quarters of them singletons. The sequenced material came from PBMCs. The receptors come from a girl aged 10-17 years in good health and CMV-seronegative. Both conserved end residues are part of each CDR3. D genes are given only for firm matches. For some rows the clone size is stated as once, few or many, or as a class when expanded; others skip it.

clone_size,v_call,j_call,d_call,cdr3_aa,cdr3_nt
.,TRBV5-1,TRBJ2-5,TRBD2,CASSSGTSGQETQYF,TGCGCCAGCAGCTCGGGGACTAGCGGACAAGAGACCCAGTACTTC
.,TRBV11-2,TRBJ1-2,.,CASSPEGVSNYGYTF,TGTGCCAGCAGCCCCGAAGGGGTATCTAACTATGGCTACACCTTC
.,TRBV10-3,TRBJ2-7,.,CAISEGGRGSYEQYF,TGTGCCATCAGTGAGGGAGGGCGGGGCTCCTACGAGCAGTACTTC
few,TRBV2,TRBJ1-1,.,CASSRTGYTEAFF,TGTGCCAGCAGCCGCACAGGTTATACTGAAGCTTTCTTT
.,TRBV29-1,TRBJ2-5,.,CSVNRVLAKTQYF,TGCAGCGTCAACAGGGTATTGGCCAAGACCCAGTACTTC
once,TRBV27,TRBJ1-2,TRBD1,CASSPTGQGSYGYTF,TGTGCCAGCAGCCCCACGGGACAGGGATCCTATGGCTACACCTTC
few,TRBV5-1,TRBJ2-1,.,CASSLALQGNEQFF,TGCGCCAGCAGCTTGGCCTTACAGGGCAATGAGCAGTTCTTC
.,TRBV7-9,TRBJ1-4,TRBD1,CASSLGQGNEKLFF,TGTGCCAGCAGCTTAGGACAGGGAAATGAAAAACTGTTTTTT
.,TRBV14,TRBJ1-1,.,CASKVGGNYEAFF,TGTGCCAGTAAAGTCGGCGGGAACTACGAAGCTTTCTTT
.,TRBV6-5,TRBJ2-7,.,CASSYSISPEEQYF,TGTGCCAGCAGTTACTCGATTAGCCCCGAGGAGCAGTACTTC
.,TRBV6-5,TRBJ1-2,.,CASTHPDSGKGYTF,TGTGCCAGCACCCACCCGGACAGTGGAAAAGGCTACACCTTC
.,TRBV7-2,TRBJ1-2,.,CASSLSGWKGYTF,TGTGCCAGCAGCTTATCAGGTTGGAAGGGCTACACCTTC
.,TRBV7-6,TRBJ2-1,TRBD2,CASSLAQAGGNNEQFF,TGTGCCAGCAGCTTAGCGCAAGCGGGGGGGAACAATGAGCAGTTCTTC
.,TRBV4-1,TRBJ1-1,.,CASSQELLPIRTEAFF,TGCGCCAGCAGCCAAGAACTCTTACCCATCAGGACTGAAGCTTTCTTT